The 2 T cell receptor beta chains below all came from one sample that was sequenced in a study of human T cells and chemical hapten exposure. TCRdb reprocessed the RACE reads via MiXCR and lists one record per CDR3 protein. The sample records roughly 90,000 distinct CDR3 sequences, about a tenth being singletons. Time point described: patch test 3, about 24 weeks after DPC sensitization. Specified treatment: therapeutic diphenylcyclopropenone sensitization with weekly scalp DPC. The sequences come from whole blood, collected in connection with sensitization to the hapten diphenylcyclopropenone (DPC). The receptors here all came from a woman aged 25 to 39 with alopecia areata. Some clones in this sample may be carry-over from other donors' samples.

This clonotype has at least ten counts. The V and J genes are TRBV27 and TRBJ1-5, with D hard to call. The CDR3 runs to 15 residues. Trimming shortened V by 2 bases and J by 3 bases, and 11 bases separated the two germline ends. The germline V gene encodes CDR1 MNHEY and CDR2 SMNVEV (reference sequence). The CDR3 nucleotides read TGTGCCAGCAGTTTAACAGCTCGGGTCAATCAGCCCCAGCATTTT. This sequence encodes CASSLTARVNQPQHF.

This clonotype was detected many times. The chain has TRBV9 and TRBJ2-1, with D perhaps TRBD1 (6 bases). Germline assignment: CDR1 SGDLS and CDR2 YYNGEE. The CDR3 has 15 residues. V shed 4 bases and J shed 2 bases, with 13 bases lying between them. The CDR3 DNA sequence: TGTGCCAGCAGCTTGACCGACAGGACCTACAATGAGCAGTTCTTC. This sequence encodes CASSLTDRTYNEQFF.